This T cell receptor (beta chain) was retrieved from a study of blood T cell repertoires in COVID-19. At the level of the study: From the United States, Italy and Spain came samples of acute and convalescent COVID-19.

V lost 0 bases and J lost 3; bases outside the gene matches: 6. Germline values: CDR1 SGHKS, CDR2 YYEKEE (reference sequence). The CDR3 consists of 15 residues. The repertoire was sequenced with immunoSEQ multiplex PCR; TCRdb's copy has only in-frame clones and lacks some. Of about 270,000 clones listed, about 86% are singletons. The sequencing sample was made of peripheral blood. The V gene is TRBV5-5, the J gene TRBJ2-7; 7 nucleotides align to TRBD2. The source is a young woman with COVID-19, enrolled during active disease. The DNA for the CDR3 is TGTGCCAGCAGCTTGGCCGGGGGGAGGATCTACGAGCAGTACTTC. Its protein is CASSLAGGRIYEQYF.